The T cell receptor beta chain under discussion was sequenced for a study of T-cell reconstitution after alpha-beta-depleted transplantation in children. This CDR3 has 16 amino acids. After removal of 4 bases from V and 3 bases from J, the junction contained 10 bases not matched to a gene. The germline gives CDR1 SEHNR, CDR2 FQNEAQ (reference sequence). Preparation of the TCRbeta library involved a method that used unique molecular identifiers. A single record per CDR3 protein comes from TCRdb applying MiXCR to the PCR reads. Of around 360,000 distinct CDR3 sequences listed, around 10% are singletons.

This chain uses TRBV7-9 with TRBJ2-5; 8 nucleotides match TRBD2. This TCR came from a human donor who donated a stem cell graft to a child with acute lymphoblastic leukemia. The sequences come from PBMCs from the stem cell graft donor, collected from the stem cell graft. The CDR3, as DNA: TGTGCCAGCAGCTCGTACGGCGGGACTAGAGAAGAGACCCAGTACTTC. Translated: CASSSYGGTREETQYF.